These T cell receptor beta chains were read from a single sample in a study of control samples from healthy donors and cancer patients. The data were produced by immunoSEQ multiplex PCR, yet TCRdb's version contains in-frame clones alone and is incomplete. Altogether under 60,000 clones are present, 94% being singletons, with the ten largest covering 3.5% to 4.5%. The sample taken for sequencing was blood. These receptors all stem from a man aged 25-40 years in good health. Each CDR3 is given with its conserved first and last residue. Fields, in order: clone size, CDR3 length, J gene, V gene, CDR3 protein. For some rows the clone size is stated as once, few or many, or as a class when expanded; others skip it.

>.|15|TRBJ1-1|TRBV21-1
CASSREGHLNTEAFF
>.|13|TRBJ2-7|TRBV3-1/TRBV3-2
CASSARTPNEQYF
>.|17|TRBJ1-1|TRBV10-3
CAISERKGQGHNTEAFF
>.|16|TRBJ1-5|TRBV10-3
CAISESLAGPNQPQHF
>.|15|TRBJ2-7|TRBV11-1
CASSLFQEDSYEQYF
>.|20|TRBJ1-5|TRBV7-2
CASSLAAPAGADSSNQPQHF
>.|15|TRBJ2-1|TRBV9
CASSVDGASYNEQFF
>few|15|TRBJ2-7|TRBV5-1
CASSLTGQNPYEQYF
>.|12|TRBJ2-7|TRBV30
CAWSVGGNEQYF
>.|17|TRBJ1-5|TRBV6-1
CASSALATGVSNQPQHF
>.|15|TRBJ1-1|TRBV6-5
CASSHATGIHTEAFF
>.|15|TRBJ2-1|TRBV24-1
CATSDRTGTYNEQFF
>.|16|TRBJ1-1|TRBV30
CAWSVKVPSSWTEAFF
>.|11|TRBJ2-7|TRBV19
CASRDSWEQYF
>.|15|TRBJ2-7|TRBV7-9
CASSPGTGRSYEQYF
>.|16|TRBJ1-4|TRBV2
CASSEGAARGSEKLFF
>.|16|TRBJ1-4|TRBV7-2
CASSLRYTATNEKLFF
>.|15|TRBJ1-2|TRBV6-1
CASSEGRGASYGYTF
>.|14|TRBJ2-7|TRBV7-3
CASSSGLAGSEQYF
>.|14|TRBJ2-7|TRBV3-1/TRBV3-2
CASSQEQGSYEQYF
>.|13|TRBJ2-7|TRBV5-6
CASSLSSGGEQYF
>.|15|TRBJ1-1|TRBV5-1
CASSFTGTVDTEAFF
>.|17|TRBJ1-1|TRBV30
CAWSVLWAIQGNTEAFF
>.|16|TRBJ2-7|TRBV18
CASSPRDSPVRNEQYF
>.|14|TRBJ1-5|TRBV6-2/TRBV6-3
CASSSTGAYEPQHF
>.|16|TRBJ2-3|TRBV2
CASSPTSGSHTDTQYF
>.|14|TRBJ2-1|TRBV7-3
CASSFGGGGYEQFF
>.|15|TRBJ1-3|TRBV7-2
CASSRTVGAGNTIYF
>.|15|TRBJ2-5|TRBV2
CASSEGTGTQETQYF
>.|13|TRBJ1-5|TRBV5-6
CVMTGKSNQPQHF
>.|13|TRBJ2-7|TRBV2
CASINDRGLGQYF
>.|12|TRBJ1-5|TRBV15
CATSRGNQPQHF
>.|12|TRBJ1-1|TRBV28
CASRSTGAEAFF
>.|15|TRBJ1-6|TRBV7-2
CASSPGRGAGSPLHF
>.|12|TRBJ1-2|TRBV10-3
CANQGTAYGYTF
>.|19|TRBJ2-3|TRBV7-9
CASSFRGSGRAGDTDTQYF
>.|16|TRBJ1-5|TRBV2
CASSELGQYSNQPQHF
>once|13|TRBJ1-2|TRBV7-3
CASSPQANYGYTF
>.|12|TRBJ1-5|TRBV12-3/TRBV12-4
CASLRGNQPQHF
>.|16|TRBJ1-5|TRBV5-1
CASSPTGQGGGQPQHF
>.|18|TRBJ2-1|TRBV19
CASAKLTSGTGGRNEQFF
>once|14|TRBJ2-7|TRBV6-6
CASRGLAGAYEQYF
>.|11|TRBJ1-1|TRBV27
CASRHNTEAFF
>.|17|TRBJ2-1|TRBV5-1
CASSIIPSGDSYNEQFF
>.|13|TRBJ2-5|TRBV18
CASSGTAQETQYF
>.|13|TRBJ2-5|TRBV6-5
CASSRDTKETQYF
>.|14|TRBJ1-2|TRBV28
CASSLWTGNYGYTF
>.|14|TRBJ2-1|TRBV6-6
CASSYHPGTASWFF
>.|12|TRBJ2-5|TRBV7-2
CASSLYRETQYF